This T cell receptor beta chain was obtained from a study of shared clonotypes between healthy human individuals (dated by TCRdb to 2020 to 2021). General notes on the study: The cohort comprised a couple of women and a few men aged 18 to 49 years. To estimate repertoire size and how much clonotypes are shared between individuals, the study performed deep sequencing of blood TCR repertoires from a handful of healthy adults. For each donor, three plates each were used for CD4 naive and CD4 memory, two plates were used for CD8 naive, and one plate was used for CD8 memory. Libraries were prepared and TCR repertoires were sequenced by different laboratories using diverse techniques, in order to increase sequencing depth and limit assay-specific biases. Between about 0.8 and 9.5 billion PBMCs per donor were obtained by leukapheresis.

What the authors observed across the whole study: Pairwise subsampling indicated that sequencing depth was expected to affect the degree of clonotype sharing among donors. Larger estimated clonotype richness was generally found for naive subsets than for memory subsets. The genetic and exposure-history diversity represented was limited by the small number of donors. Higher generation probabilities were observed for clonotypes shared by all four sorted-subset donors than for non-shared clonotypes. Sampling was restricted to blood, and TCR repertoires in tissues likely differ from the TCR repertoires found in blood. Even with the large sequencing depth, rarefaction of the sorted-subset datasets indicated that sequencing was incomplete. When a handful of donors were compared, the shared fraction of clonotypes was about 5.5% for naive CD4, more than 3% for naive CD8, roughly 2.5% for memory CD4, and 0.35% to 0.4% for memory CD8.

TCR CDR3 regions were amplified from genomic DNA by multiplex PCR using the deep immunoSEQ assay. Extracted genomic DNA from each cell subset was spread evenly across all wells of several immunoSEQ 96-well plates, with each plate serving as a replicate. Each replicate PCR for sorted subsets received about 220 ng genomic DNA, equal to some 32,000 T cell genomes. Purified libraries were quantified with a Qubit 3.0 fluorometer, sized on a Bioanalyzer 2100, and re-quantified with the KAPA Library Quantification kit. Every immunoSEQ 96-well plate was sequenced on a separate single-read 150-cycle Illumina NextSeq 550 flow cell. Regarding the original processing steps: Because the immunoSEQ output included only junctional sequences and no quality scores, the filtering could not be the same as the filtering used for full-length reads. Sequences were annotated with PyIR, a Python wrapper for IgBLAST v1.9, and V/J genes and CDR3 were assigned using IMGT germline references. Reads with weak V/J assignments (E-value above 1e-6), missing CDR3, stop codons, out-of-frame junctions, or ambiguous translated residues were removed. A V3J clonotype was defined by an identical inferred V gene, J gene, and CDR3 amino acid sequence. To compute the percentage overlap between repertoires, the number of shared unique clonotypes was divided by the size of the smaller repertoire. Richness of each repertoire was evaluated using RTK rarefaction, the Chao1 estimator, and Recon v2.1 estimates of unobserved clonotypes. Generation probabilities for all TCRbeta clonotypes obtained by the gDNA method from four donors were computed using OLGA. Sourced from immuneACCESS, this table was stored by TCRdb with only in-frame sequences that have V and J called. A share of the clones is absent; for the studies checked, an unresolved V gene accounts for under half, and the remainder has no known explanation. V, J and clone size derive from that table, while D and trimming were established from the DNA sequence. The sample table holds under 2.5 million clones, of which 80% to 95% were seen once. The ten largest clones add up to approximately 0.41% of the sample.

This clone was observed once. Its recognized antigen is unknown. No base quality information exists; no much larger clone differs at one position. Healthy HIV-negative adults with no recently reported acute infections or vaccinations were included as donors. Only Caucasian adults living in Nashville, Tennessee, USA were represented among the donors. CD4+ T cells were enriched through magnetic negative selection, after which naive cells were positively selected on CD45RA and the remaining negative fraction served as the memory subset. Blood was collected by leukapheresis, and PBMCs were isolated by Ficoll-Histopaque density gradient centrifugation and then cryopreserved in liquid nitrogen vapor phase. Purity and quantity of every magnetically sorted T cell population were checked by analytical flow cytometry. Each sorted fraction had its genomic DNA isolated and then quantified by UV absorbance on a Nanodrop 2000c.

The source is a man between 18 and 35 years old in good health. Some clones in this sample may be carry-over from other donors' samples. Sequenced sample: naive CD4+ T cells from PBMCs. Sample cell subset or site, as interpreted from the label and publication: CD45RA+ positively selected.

The DNA sequence is given as TGTGCCAGCAGCTTAGGTAGAGGAGGGAGCACAGATACGCAGTATTTT. Translated, this gives CASSLGRGGSTDTQYF. Recombination connected TRBV7-2 to TRBJ2-3; the best D guess is TRBD2, with 6 bases matching. The cysteine opens and the phenylalanine closes a CDR3 of 16 amino acids. The kept DNA is CDR3 alone, 48 bases in frame from the first base. Deletion took 1 base off V and 0 bases off J, with a span of 11 bases between the germline ends. From a lookup of the germline V gene, CDR1 and CDR2 are SGHTA and FQGNSA. When the CDR3 is completed using the reference TRBV7-2 and TRBJ2-3 genes on either side, the full variable domain is GAGVSQSPSNKVTEKGKDVELRCDPISGHTALYWYRQSLGQGLEFLIYFQGNSAPDKSGLPSDRFSAERTGGSVSTLTIQRTQQEDSAVYLCASSLGRGGSTDTQYFGPGTRLTVL.